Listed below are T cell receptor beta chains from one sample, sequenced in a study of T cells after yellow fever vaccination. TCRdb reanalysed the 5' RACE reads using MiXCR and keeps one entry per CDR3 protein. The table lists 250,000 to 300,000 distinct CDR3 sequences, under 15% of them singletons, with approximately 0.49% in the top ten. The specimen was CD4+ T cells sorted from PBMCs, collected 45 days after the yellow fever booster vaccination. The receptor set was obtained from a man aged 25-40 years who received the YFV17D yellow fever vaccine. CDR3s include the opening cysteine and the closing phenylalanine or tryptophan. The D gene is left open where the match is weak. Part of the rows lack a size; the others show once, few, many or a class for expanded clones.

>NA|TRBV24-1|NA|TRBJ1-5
CATSVGWKEPQHF
TGTGCCACCAGTGTGGGATGGAAAGAGCCCCAGCATTTT
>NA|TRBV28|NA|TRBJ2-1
CASSSPTVYNEQFF
TGTGCCAGCAGTTCTCCGACAGTCTACAATGAGCAGTTCTTC
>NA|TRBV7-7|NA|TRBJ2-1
CDSRPSGDCEQFF
TGTGATAGCAGACCCAGCGGAGATTGTGAGCAGTTCTTC
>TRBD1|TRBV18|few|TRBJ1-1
CASSPKTTGLGTEAFF
TGTGCCAGCTCGCCCAAAACGACAGGGTTGGGCACTGAAGCTTTCTTT
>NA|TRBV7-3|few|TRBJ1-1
CASSLAGGTTEAFF
TGTGCCAGCAGCTTAGCCGGGGGCACCACTGAAGCTTTCTTT
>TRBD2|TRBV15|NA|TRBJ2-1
CATSGLAGVRGEQFF
TGTGCCACCTCGGGACTAGCGGGAGTAAGGGGTGAGCAGTTCTTC
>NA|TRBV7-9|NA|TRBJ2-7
CASSLYQGYEQYF
TGTGCCAGCAGCCTCTACCAGGGGTACGAGCAGTACTTC
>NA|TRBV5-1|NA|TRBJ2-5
CASSQGEAETQYF
TGCGCCAGCAGCCAGGGGGAGGCAGAGACCCAGTACTTC
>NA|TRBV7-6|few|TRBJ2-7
CASSPQGPYEQYF
TGTGCCAGCAGCCCTCAGGGCCCCTACGAGCAGTACTTC
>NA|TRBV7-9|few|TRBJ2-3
CASSLGSGFTDTQYF
TGTGCCAGCAGCTTGGGTAGCGGATTCACAGATACGCAGTATTTT
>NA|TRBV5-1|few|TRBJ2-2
CASSSLNGELFF
TGCGCCAGCAGCTCCTTAAACGGGGAGCTGTTTTTT
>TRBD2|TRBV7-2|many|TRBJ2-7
CASSLSAGGPYEQYF
TGTGCCAGCAGCTTATCGGCGGGAGGGCCGTACGAGCAGTACTTC
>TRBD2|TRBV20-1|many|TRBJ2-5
CSAPRGGGQKTQYF
TGCAGTGCTCCCAGGGGCGGGGGGCAAAAGACCCAGTACTTC
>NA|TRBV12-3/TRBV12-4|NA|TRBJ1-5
CASSLWRGAVDQPQHF
TGTGCCAGCAGTTTATGGAGGGGGGCGGTCGATCAGCCCCAGCATTTT
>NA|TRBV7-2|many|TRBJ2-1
CASSFSSYNEQFF
TGTGCCAGCAGCTTTAGCTCCTACAATGAGCAGTTCTTC
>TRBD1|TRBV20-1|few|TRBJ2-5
CSARGVPYRGETQYF
TGCAGTGCTAGAGGGGTGCCGTACAGGGGGGAGACCCAGTACTTC
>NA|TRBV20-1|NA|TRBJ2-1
CSAARTSREQFF
TGCAGTGCTGCCCGGACCTCTAGGGAGCAGTTCTTC
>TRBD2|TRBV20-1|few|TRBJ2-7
CSATAAGDLGEQYF
TGCAGTGCCACAGCGGCGGGAGATCTCGGCGAGCAGTACTTC
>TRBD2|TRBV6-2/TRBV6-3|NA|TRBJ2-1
CASSYPIAGAVGEQFF
TGTGCCAGCAGTTACCCGATAGCGGGAGCTGTCGGAGAGCAGTTCTTC
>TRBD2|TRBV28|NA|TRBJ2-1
CASTTLGTSGFNEQFF
TGTGCCAGCACCACACTCGGGACTAGCGGTTTTAATGAGCAGTTCTTC
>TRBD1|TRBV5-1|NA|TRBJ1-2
CASSLEGAGNYGYTF
TGCGCCAGCAGCTTGGAGGGGGCCGGGAACTATGGCTACACCTTC
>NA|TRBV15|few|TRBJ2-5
CATSRAQETQYF
TGTGCCACCAGCAGAGCCCAAGAGACCCAGTACTTC
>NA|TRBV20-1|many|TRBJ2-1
CSARSPGMTLGEFF
TGCAGTGCTAGGTCCCCCGGCATGACTTTGGGGGAGTTCTTC
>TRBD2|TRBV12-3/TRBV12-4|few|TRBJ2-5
CASSLGGRARETQYF
TGTGCCAGCAGTTTAGGCGGGAGGGCCAGGGAGACCCAGTACTTC
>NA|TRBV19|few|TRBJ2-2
CASSILGNTGELFF
TGTGCCAGTAGTATTCTTGGGAACACCGGGGAGCTGTTTTTT
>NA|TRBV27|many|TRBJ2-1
CASSLRLAGNNEQFF
TGTGCCAGCAGTTTACGGCTAGCCGGAAACAATGAGCAGTTCTTC
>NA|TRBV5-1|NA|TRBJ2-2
CASSLGGTDPGELFF
TGCGCCAGCAGCTTGGGTGGGACCGACCCCGGGGAGCTGTTTTTT
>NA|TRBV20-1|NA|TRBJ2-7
CSGRPGTNTDEQYF
TGCAGTGGTCGACCCGGGACAAACACTGACGAGCAGTACTTC
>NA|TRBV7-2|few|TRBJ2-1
CASSLNSVVQFF
TGTGCCAGCAGCTTGAACTCGGTGGTGCAGTTCTTC
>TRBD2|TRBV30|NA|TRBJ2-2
CAWKAGTSGRVPGELFF
TGTGCCTGGAAGGCCGGGACTAGCGGGAGAGTCCCCGGGGAGCTGTTTTTT
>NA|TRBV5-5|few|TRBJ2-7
CASSFQGWGSYEQYF
TGTGCCAGCAGCTTTCAGGGCTGGGGCTCCTACGAGCAGTACTTC
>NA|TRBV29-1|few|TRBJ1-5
CSVGGAGVNQPQHF
TGCAGCGTAGGAGGTGCAGGGGTCAATCAGCCCCAGCATTTT
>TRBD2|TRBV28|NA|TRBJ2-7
CASSLETSGNYEQYF
TGTGCCAGCAGTTTGGAGACTAGCGGTAATTACGAGCAGTACTTC
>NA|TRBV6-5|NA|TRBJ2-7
CASDNYEQYF
TGTGCCAGTGACAACTACGAGCAGTACTTC
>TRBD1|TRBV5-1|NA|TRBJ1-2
CASSSETGSGYTF
TGCGCCAGCAGCTCCGAGACAGGGTCTGGCTACACCTTC
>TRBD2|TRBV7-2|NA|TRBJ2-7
CASSLELAASSYEQYF
TGTGCCAGCAGCTTAGAGCTAGCGGCGAGCTCCTACGAGCAGTACTTC
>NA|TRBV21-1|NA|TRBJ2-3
CASSKGVSTDTQYF
TGTGCCAGCAGCAAGGGGGTGAGCACAGATACGCAGTATTTT